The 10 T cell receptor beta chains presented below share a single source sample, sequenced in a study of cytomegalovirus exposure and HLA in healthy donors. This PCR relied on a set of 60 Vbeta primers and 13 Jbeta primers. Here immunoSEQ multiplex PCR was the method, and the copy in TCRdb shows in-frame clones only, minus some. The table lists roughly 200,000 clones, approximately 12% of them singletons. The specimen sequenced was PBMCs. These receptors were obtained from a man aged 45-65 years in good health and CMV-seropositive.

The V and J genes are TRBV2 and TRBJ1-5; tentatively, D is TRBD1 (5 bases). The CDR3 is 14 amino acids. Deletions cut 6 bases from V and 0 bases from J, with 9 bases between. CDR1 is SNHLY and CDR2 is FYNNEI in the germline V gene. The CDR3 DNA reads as TGTGCCAGCAGAGACAGCTATAGCAATCAGCCCCAGCATTTT. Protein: CASRDSYSNQPQHF.

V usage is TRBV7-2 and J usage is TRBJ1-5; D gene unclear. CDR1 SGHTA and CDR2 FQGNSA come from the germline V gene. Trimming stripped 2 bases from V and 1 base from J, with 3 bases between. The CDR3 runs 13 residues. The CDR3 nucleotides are TGTGCCAGCAGCTTAATAAGCAATCAGCCCCAGCATTTT. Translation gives CASSLISNQPQHF.

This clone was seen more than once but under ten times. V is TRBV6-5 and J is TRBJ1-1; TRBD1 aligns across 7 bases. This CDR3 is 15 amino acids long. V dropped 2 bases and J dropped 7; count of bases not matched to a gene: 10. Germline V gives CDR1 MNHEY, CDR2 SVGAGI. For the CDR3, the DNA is TGTGCCAGCAGTTACATAGGGGGCGCCGGGGGTGAAGCTTTCTTT. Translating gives CASSYIGGAGGEAFF.

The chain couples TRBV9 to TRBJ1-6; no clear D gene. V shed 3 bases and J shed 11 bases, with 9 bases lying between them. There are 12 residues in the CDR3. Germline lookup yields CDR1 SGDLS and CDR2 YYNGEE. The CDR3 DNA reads TGTGCCAGCAGCGCCCCCTTAGCACCCCTCCACTTT. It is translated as CASSAPLAPLHF.

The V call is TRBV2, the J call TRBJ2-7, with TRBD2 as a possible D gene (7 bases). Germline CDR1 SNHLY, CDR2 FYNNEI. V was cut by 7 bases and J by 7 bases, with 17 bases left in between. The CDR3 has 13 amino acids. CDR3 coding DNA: TGTGCCAGCACCGAACGGGGGGCTGAGGAGCAGTACGTC. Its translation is CASTERGAEEQYV.

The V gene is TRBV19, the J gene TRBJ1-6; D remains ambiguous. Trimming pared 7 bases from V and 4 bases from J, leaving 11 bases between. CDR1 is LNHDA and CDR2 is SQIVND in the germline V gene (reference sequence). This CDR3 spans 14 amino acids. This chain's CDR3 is CASTFGGYNSPLHF. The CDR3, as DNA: TGTGCCAGTACCTTCGGCGGGTATAATTCACCCCTCCACTTT.

CDR3 sequence: CASSFDPGQGNEKLFF. The CDR3 DNA sequence: TGTGCCAGCAGCTTCGACCCGGGACAGGGGAATGAAAAACTGTTTTTT. The chain has TRBV7-9 and TRBJ1-4, with 10 bases identical to TRBD1. Germline CDR1 and CDR2: SEHNR and FQNEAQ (reference sequence). This CDR3 has 16 amino acids. J gave up 5 bases and V 3 bases, and 6 bases lay outside the gene matches.

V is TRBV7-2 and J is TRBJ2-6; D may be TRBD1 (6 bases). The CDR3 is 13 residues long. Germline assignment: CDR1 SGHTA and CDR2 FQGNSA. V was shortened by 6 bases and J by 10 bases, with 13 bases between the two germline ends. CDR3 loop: CASSPWTENVLTF. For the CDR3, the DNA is TGTGCCAGCAGTCCTTGGACAGAGAACGTCCTGACTTTC.

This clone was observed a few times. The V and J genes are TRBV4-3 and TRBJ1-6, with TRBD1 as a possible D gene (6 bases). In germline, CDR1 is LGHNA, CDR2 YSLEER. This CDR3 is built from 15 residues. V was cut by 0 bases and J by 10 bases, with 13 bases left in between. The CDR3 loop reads CASSQEVGTPSPLHF. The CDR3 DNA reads TGCGCCAGCAGCCAAGAAGTTGGGACACCGTCACCCCTCCACTTT.

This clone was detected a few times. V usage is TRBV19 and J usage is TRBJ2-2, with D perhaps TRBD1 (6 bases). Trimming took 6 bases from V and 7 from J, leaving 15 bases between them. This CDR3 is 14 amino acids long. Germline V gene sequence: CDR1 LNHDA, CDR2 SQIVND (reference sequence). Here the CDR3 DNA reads TGTGCCAGTAGGTTACAGGGCCGGGACGGGGAGCTGTTTTTT. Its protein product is CASRLQGRDGELFF.